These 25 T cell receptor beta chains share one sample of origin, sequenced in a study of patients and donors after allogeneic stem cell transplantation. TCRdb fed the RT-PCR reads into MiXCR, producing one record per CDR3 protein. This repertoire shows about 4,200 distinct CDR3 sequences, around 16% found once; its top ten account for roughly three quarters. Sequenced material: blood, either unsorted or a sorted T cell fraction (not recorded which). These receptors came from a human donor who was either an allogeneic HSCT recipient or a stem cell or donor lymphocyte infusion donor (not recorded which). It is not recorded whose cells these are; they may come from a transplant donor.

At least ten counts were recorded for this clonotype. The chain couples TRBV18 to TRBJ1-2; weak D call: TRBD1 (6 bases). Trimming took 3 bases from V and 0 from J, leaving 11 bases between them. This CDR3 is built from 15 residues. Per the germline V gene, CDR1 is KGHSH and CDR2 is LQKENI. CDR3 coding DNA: TGTGCCAGCTCACCTCTAACAGGGCCTAACTATGGCTACACCTTC. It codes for CASSPLTGPNYGYTF.

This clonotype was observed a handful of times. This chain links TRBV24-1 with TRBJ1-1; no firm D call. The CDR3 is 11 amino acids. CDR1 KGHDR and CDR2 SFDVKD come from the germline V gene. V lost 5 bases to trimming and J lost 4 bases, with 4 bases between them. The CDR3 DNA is TGTGCCACCAGTGCGGGCACTGAAGCTTTCTTT. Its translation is CATSAGTEAFF.

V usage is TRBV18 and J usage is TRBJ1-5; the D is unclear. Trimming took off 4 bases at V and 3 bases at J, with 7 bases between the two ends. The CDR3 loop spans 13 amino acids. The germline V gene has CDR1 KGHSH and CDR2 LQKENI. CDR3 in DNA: TGTGCCAGCTCACAAAGCCTCAATCAGCCCCAGCATTTT. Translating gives CASSQSLNQPQHF.

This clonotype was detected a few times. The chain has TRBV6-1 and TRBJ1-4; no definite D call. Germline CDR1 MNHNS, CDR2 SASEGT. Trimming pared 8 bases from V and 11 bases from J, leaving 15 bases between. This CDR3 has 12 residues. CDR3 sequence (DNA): TGTGCCAGCGACGATAACGGCCGGAAACTGTTTTTT. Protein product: CASDDNGRKLFF.

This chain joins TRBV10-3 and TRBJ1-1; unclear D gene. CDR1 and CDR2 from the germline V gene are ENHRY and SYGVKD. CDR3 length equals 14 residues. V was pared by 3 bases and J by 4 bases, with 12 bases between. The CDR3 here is CAISDPSGGTEAFF. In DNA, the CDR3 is TGTGCCATCAGTGACCCCAGCGGAGGCACTGAAGCTTTCTTT.

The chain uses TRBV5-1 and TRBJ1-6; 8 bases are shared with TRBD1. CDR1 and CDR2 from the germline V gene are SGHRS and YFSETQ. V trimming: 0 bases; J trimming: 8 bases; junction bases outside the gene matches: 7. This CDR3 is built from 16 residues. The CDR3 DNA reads TGCGCCAGCAGCTTGGCGGACAGGGTGATGGATTCACCCCTCCACTTT. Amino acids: CASSLADRVMDSPLHF.

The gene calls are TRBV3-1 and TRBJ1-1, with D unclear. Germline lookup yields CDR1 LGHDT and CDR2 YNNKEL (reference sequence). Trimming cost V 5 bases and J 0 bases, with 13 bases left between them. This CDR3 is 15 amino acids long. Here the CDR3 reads CASSSITNMNTEAFF. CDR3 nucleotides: TGTGCCAGCAGCTCCATCACTAATATGAACACTGAAGCTTTCTTT.

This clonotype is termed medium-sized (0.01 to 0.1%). The CDR3 is CASSFRGQETQYF. The CDR3 bases are TGTGCCAGCAGCTTCAGGGGTCAAGAGACCCAGTACTTC. V usage is TRBV5-5 and J usage is TRBJ2-5, with a weak D call TRBD1 (6 bases). Germline CDR1 and CDR2: SGHKS and YYEKEE (reference sequence). The CDR3 contains 13 residues. Trimming took 2 bases from V and 2 from J, leaving 7 bases between them.

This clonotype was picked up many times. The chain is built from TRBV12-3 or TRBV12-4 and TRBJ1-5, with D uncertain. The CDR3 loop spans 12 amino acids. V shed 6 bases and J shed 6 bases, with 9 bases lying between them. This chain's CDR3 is CASSPLSQPQHF. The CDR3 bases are TGTGCCAGCAGCCCACTATCTCAGCCCCAGCATTTT.

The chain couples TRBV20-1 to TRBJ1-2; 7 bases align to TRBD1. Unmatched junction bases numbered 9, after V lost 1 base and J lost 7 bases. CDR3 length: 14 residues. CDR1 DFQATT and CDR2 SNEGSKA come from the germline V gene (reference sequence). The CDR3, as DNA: TGCAGTGCTAGAGGGGGACAGCCGTTCGGTGGCTACACCTTC. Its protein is CSARGGQPFGGYTF.

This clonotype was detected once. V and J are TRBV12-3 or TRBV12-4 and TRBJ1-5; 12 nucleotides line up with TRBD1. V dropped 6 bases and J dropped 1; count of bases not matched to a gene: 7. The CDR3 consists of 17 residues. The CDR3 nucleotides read TGTGCCAGCAGGCCCGGGACAGGGGGCGGAAGCAATCAGCCCCAGCATTTT. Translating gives CASRPGTGGGSNQPQHF.

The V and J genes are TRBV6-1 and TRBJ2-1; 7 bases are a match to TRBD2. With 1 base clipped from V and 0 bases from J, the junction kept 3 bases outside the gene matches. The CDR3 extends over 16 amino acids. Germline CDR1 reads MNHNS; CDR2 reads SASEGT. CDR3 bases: TGTGCCAGCAGTGAAGTTCCGGGAGGCTCCTACAATGAGCAGTTCTTC. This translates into CASSEVPGGSYNEQFF.

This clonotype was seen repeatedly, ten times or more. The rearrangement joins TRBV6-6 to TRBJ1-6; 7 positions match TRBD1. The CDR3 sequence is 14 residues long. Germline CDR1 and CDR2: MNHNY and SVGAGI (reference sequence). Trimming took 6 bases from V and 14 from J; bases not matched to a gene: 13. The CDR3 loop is CASSSQGRGGSLHF. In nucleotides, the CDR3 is TGTGCCAGCAGCTCACAGGGGAGAGGTGGGTCCCTCCACTTT.

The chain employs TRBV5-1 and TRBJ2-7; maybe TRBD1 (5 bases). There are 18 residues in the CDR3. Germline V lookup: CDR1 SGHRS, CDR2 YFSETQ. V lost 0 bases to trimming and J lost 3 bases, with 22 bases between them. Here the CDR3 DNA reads TGCGCCAGCAGCTTGGATTTGGCAGGGAAGGTGGTAGTCTACGAGCAGTACTTC. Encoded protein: CASSLDLAGKVVVYEQYF.

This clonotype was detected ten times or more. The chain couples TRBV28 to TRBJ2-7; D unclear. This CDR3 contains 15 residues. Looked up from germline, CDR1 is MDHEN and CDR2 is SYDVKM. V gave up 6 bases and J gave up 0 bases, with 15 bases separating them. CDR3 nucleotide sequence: TGTGCCAGCAGACGAACTACCTCGAGCTCCTACGAGCAGTACTTC. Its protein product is CASRRTTSSSYEQYF.

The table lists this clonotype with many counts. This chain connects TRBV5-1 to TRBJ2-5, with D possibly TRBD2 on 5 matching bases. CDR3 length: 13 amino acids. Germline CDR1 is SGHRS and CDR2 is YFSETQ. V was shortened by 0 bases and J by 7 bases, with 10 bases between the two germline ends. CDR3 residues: CASSLDPEGTQYF. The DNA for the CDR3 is TGCGCCAGCAGCTTGGACCCCGAGGGGACCCAGTACTTC. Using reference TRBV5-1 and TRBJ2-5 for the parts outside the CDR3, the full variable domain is KAGVTQTPRYLIKTRGQQVTLSCSPISGHRSVSWYQQTPGQGLQFLFEYFSETQRNKGNFPGRFSGRQFSNSRSEMNVSTLELGDSALYLCASSLDPEGTQYFGPGTRLLVL.

The CDR3 region is CASSLRGLAGRTDTQYF. CDR3 nucleotide sequence: TGTGCCAGCAGCTTAAGGGGACTAGCGGGAAGAACAGATACGCAGTATTTT. The chain uses TRBV7-9 and TRBJ2-3, with 13 bases identical to TRBD2. After removal of 2 bases from V and 3 bases from J, the junction contained 5 bases not matched to a gene. This CDR3 has 17 amino acids. The V gene's germline CDR1 is SEHNR and CDR2 FQNEAQ (reference sequence).

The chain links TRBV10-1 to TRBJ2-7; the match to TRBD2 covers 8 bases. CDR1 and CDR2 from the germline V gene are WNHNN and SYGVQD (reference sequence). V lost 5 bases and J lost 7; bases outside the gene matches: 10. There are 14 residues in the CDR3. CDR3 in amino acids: CASSSAGAVAEQYF. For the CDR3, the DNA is TGCGCCAGCAGTTCAGCGGGAGCCGTCGCGGAGCAGTACTTC.

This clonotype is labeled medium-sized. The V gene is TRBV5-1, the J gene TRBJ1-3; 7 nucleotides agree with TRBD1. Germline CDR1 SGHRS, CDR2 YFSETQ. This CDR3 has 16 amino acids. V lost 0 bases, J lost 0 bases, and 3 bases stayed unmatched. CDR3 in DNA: TGCGCCAGCAGCTTGGGGGGACAGACCTCTGGAAACACCATATATTTT. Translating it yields CASSLGGQTSGNTIYF. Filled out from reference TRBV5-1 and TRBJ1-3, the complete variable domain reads KAGVTQTPRYLIKTRGQQVTLSCSPISGHRSVSWYQQTPGQGLQFLFEYFSETQRNKGNFPGRFSGRQFSNSRSEMNVSTLELGDSALYLCASSLGGQTSGNTIYFGEGSWLTVV.

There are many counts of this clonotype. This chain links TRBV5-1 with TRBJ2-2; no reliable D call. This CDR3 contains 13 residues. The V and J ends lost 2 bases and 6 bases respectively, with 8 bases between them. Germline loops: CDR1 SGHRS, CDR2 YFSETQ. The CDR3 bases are TGCGCCAGCAGCTTCAATAGCCCCGGGGAGCTGTTTTTT. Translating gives CASSFNSPGELFF.

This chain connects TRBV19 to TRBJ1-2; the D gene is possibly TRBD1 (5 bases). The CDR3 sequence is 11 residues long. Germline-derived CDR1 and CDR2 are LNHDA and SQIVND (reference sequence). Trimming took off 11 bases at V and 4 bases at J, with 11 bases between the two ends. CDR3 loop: CASRDRYGYTF. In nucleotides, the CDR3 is TGTGCCTCCCGGGACCGCTATGGCTACACCTTC.

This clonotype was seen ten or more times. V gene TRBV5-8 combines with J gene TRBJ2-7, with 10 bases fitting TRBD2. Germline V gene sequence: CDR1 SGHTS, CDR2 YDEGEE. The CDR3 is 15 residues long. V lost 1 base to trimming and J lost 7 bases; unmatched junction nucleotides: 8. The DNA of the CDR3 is TGTGCCAGCAGCTTGTTAGCTAGCGGGAGTTTTGAGCAGTACTTC. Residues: CASSLLASGSFEQYF.

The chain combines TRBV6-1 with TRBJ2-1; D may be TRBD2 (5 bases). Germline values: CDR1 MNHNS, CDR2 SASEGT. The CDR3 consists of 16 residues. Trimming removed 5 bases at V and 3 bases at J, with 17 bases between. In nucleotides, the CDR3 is TGTGCCAGCAGTCCCGGTCGGGGAAATAACTACAATGAGCAGTTCTTC. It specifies CASSPGRGNNYNEQFF.

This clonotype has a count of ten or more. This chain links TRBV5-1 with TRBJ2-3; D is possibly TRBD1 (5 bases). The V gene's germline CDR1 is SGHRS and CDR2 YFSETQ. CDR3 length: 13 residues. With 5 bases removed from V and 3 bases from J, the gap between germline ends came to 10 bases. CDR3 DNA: TGCGCCAGCAGGCCCAGGGTTACAGATACGCAGTATTTT. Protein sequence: CASRPRVTDTQYF.

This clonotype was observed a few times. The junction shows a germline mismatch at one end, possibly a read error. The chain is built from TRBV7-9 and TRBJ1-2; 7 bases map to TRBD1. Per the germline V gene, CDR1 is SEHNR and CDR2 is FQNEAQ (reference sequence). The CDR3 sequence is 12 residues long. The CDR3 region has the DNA TGTGCCAGCAGCAAAATCACAGGGGCAGAATCCTTC. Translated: CASSKITGAESF.